These 12 T cell receptor beta chains were all obtained from the same sample, sequenced in a study. TCRdb re-derived calls from the RT-PCR reads in MiXCR, one entry per CDR3 protein. The sample carries 550,000 to 750,000 distinct CDR3 sequences, 11% to 15% recorded once. Material: memory CD4+ T cells from blood. The origin of the receptors is a female donor in good health, serving as a healthy control.

V is TRBV28 and J is TRBJ1-3, with D perhaps matching TRBD1 (5 bases). Trimming stripped 3 bases from V and 11 bases from J, with 11 bases between. This CDR3 is 12 amino acids long. The V gene's germline CDR1 is MDHEN and CDR2 SYDVKM. In DNA form, the CDR3 reads TGTGCCAGCAGTTTGGACACGGTAGCCATATATTTT. It yields the protein CASSLDTVAIYF.

This clonotype appeared a few times. The chain has TRBV10-2 and TRBJ1-1; no clear D. The CDR3 contains 12 residues. The germline gives CDR1 WSHSY, CDR2 SAAADI. The V gene lost 1 base and the J gene lost 8 bases, with 8 bases spanning the gap. The DNA for the CDR3 is TGCGCCAGCAGTGAGTATTTCCAGGAAGCTTTCTTT. This translates into CASSEYFQEAFF.

The gene calls are TRBV29-1 and TRBJ1-1; D not certain. Trimming took off 6 bases at V and 1 base at J, with 9 bases between the two ends. Per the germline V gene, CDR1 is SQVTM and CDR2 is ANQGSEA. The CDR3 runs 12 residues. The CDR3 is CSVKGSNTEAFF. In DNA form, the CDR3 reads TGCAGCGTAAAGGGATCGAACACTGAAGCTTTCTTT.

This clonotype was recorded a few times. The V call is TRBV7-9, the J call TRBJ1-4, with D unresolved. CDR1 SEHNR and CDR2 FQNEAQ come from the germline V gene (reference sequence). V lost 7 bases and J lost 0, with 6 bases in between. The CDR3 loop spans 13 amino acids. Here the CDR3 reads CASTIATNEKLFF. In DNA, the CDR3 is TGTGCCAGCACCATTGCAACTAATGAAAAACTGTTTTTT.

This clonotype was observed a handful of times. The genes are TRBV11-2 and TRBJ2-3; 9 positions match TRBD1. This CDR3 contains 16 residues. In germline, CDR1 is SGHAT, CDR2 FQNNGV. With V trimmed by 5 bases and J by 2 bases, 8 bases remained unmatched. The CDR3 region has the DNA TGTGCCAGCAGCCTACGAGGACAGGGGTACACAGATACGCAGTATTTT. Translation: CASSLRGQGYTDTQYF.

V gene TRBV6-2 or TRBV6-3 combines with J gene TRBJ2-2; D is uncertain. Germline V lookup: CDR1 MNHEY, CDR2 SVGEGT. The CDR3 extends over 13 amino acids. Trimming pared 0 bases from V and 4 bases from J, leaving 3 bases between. This chain's CDR3 is CASSYSFTGELFF. For the CDR3, the DNA is TGTGCCAGCAGTTACTCCTTCACCGGGGAGCTGTTTTTT.

There are a few counts of this clonotype. The J gene is TRBJ1-5, the V gene TRBV12-3 or TRBV12-4; D gene ambiguous. The CDR3 totals 15 residues. The V end lost 6 bases, the J end lost 1 base, and 13 bases lay between the germline ends. In DNA form, the CDR3 reads TGTGCCAGCAGCAAACCATCGGTGAGCAATCAGCCCCAGCATTTT. It codes for CASSKPSVSNQPQHF.

This clonotype was seen a few times. The genes are TRBV18 and TRBJ2-7; 9 bases align to TRBD1. The CDR3 is 16 amino acids. Trimming cost V 1 base and J 1 base; bases outside gene matches: 5. CDR1 KGHSH and CDR2 LQKENI come from the germline V gene. The CDR3 reads CASSPQRDRVSYEQYF. Written as DNA, the CDR3 is TGTGCCAGCTCACCACAACGGGACAGGGTTTCCTACGAGCAGTACTTC.

This clonotype showed up many times. This chain joins TRBV20-1 and TRBJ1-5, with D possibly matching TRBD1 (6 bases). The CDR3 covers 11 residues. CDR1 and CDR2 from the germline V gene are DFQATT and SNEGSKA (reference sequence). V was clipped by 7 bases and J by 5 bases, with 9 bases between them. CDR3: CSVPGDQPQHF. The DNA of the CDR3 is TGCAGTGTCCCAGGGGATCAGCCCCAGCATTTT.

V and J are TRBV30 and TRBJ1-1, with D unresolved. Trimming took 1 base from V and 3 from J, leaving 6 bases between them. Germline CDR1 GTSNPN, CDR2 SVGIG (reference sequence). The CDR3 extends over 12 amino acids. The CDR3 region has the DNA TGTGCCTGGAGTGCCGTATACACTGAAGCTTTCTTT. Its protein is CAWSAVYTEAFF.

This clonotype was counted at least ten times. V and J are TRBV29-1 and TRBJ2-1; TRBD2 matches 12 bases. The CDR3 covers 13 residues. With 8 bases clipped from V and 4 bases from J, the junction kept 3 bases outside the gene matches. CDR1 SQVTM and CDR2 ANQGSEA come from the germline V gene. CDR3 in amino acids: CSSGLAGYNEQFF. DNA for the CDR3: TGCAGCTCTGGACTAGCGGGATACAATGAGCAGTTCTTC.

This clonotype was counted ten times or more. V gene TRBV10-3 combines with J gene TRBJ1-1; unclear D gene. This CDR3 comprises 13 residues. V was cut by 3 bases and J by 6 bases, with 11 bases left in between. Germline CDR1 and CDR2: ENHRY and SYGVKD. The CDR3 sequence is CAISDRSGAEAFF. The CDR3 coding sequence is TGTGCCATCAGTGACAGGTCTGGGGCTGAAGCTTTCTTT.